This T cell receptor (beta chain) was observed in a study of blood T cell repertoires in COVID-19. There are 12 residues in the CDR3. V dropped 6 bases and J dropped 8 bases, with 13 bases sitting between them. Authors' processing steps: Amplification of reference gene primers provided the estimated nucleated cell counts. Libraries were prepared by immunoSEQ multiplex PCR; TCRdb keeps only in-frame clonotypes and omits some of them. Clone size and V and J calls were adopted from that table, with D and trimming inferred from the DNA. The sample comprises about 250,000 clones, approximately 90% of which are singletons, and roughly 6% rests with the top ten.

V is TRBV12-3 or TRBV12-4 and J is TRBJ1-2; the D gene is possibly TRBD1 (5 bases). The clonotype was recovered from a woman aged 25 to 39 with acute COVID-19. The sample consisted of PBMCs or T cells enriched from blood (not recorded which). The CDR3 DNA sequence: TGTGCCAGCAGACCAAACACAGGAGGCTACACCTTC. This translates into CASRPNTGGYTF.